The T cell receptor (beta chain) described here comes from a study of response to subunit inactivated influenza vaccine. With regard to this clonotype: Its antigen is as yet unknown.

TCRdb called the RT-PCR reads again in MiXCR, with one record for every CDR3 protein. The repertoire consists of about 520,000 distinct CDR3 sequences, with 6% to 9% occurring once and the leading ten covering approximately 14%. Study conclusions and caveats: Seasonal influenza vaccination, on each occasion, was suggested by the authors to recruit few new T cells.

V lost 4 bases and J 0 bases, leaving 23 bases between the germline ends. The CDR3 sequence is 19 residues long. In germline, CDR1 is PRHDT, CDR2 FYEKMQ (reference sequence). This sequence was found in a man in his fifties or sixties who received an inactivated influenza vaccine. The chain couples TRBV13 to TRBJ2-3, with D possibly being TRBD2 (5 bases). The specimen was PBMCs from blood, collected roughly 24 months after vaccination. CDR3 in DNA: TGTGCCAGCAGCTCATTCCGGGAATCCTTAACTACTAGCACAGATACGCAGTATTTT. Its protein is CASSSFRESLTTSTDTQYF.